These T cell receptor beta chains were read from a single sample in a study of shared clonotypes between healthy human individuals. The protocol was immunoSEQ multiplex PCR, while the TCRdb copy is restricted to in-frame clones and leaves out a portion. The sample includes around 1.4 million clones, around 98.5% of them seen just once. The sequenced sample consisted of naive CD4+ T cells sorted from blood. Receptors originate from a man aged 30 to 39 in good health. The CDR3 runs from the conserved cysteine through the conserved F or W. Fields, in order: J gene, D gene, V gene, clone size, CDR3 DNA, CDR3 protein. The D gene is left open where the match is weak. Clone sizes are given selectively: once, few, many, or a class where the clone is expanded.

TRBJ2-7 NA TRBV9 NA TGTGCCAGCAGCCCTTCTACAATGGGGGGCGCTGAGGGCAGGGAGTATGAGCAGTACTTC CASSPSTMGGAEGREYEQYF
TRBJ2-3 TRBD2 TRBV5-1 NA TGCGCCAGCAGGACTAGCGGGACAATCACAGATACGCAGTATTTT CASRTSGTITDTQYF
TRBJ2-5 NA TRBV6-5 once TGTGCCAGCAGGCTAGGGGGGGCGGAGACCCAGTACTTC CASRLGGAETQYF
TRBJ2-1 TRBD2 TRBV5-1 NA TGCGCCAGCAGCTTGTCTAGCGGGAGCCACAATGAGCAGTTCTTC CASSLSSGSHNEQFF
TRBJ1-1 NA TRBV25-1 NA TGTGCCAGCAGTGAATGGAGGGGAGCGAGCACTGAAGCTTTCTTT CASSEWRGASTEAFF
TRBJ2-2 TRBD2 TRBV18 NA TGTGCCAGCCAACCCCCTAGCGGGAGGACCACCGGGGAGCTGTTTTTT CASQPPSGRTTGELFF
TRBJ2-3 NA TRBV2 once TGTGCCAGCAGACCGGGACTCTGGTTGGATACGCAGTATTTT CASRPGLWLDTQYF
TRBJ2-7 NA TRBV7-9 NA TGTGCCAGCAGCTTAGCCTGGACGAGGGAGCCGTACTTC CASSLAWTREPYF
TRBJ1-4 NA TRBV7-9 NA TGTGCCAGCACTCATTATCCCTCGGGACTAACGGAAAAACTGTTTTTT CASTHYPSGLTEKLFF
TRBJ1-5 TRBD1 TRBV28 NA TGTGCCAGCAGTTCACGGACAGGACAGGGATTGAGTCAGCCCCAGCATTTT CASSSRTGQGLSQPQHF
TRBJ1-5 TRBD1 TRBV5-5 NA TGTGCCAGCAGCTTCGGGGAGACAGGGAATAAGCGCAATCAGCCCCAGCATTTT CASSFGETGNKRNQPQHF
TRBJ1-1 NA TRBV5-8 once TGTGCCAGCAGCGGAGTGTCGGGGAAAGCTTTCTTT CASSGVSGKAFF
TRBJ2-1 NA TRBV28 NA TGTGCCAGCAGTCCCAGGGACAATGAGCAGTTCTTC CASSPRDNEQFF
TRBJ1-4 NA TRBV21-1 NA TGTGCCAGCGCACTCCGGACAGGGAAAGAAAAACTGTTTTTT CASALRTGKEKLFF
TRBJ2-7 TRBD1 TRBV5-1 NA TGCGCCAGCAGCTTGACAGGGGACGAGCAGTACTTC CASSLTGDEQYF
TRBJ2-7 NA TRBV29-1 once TGCAGCGTGGAGACGTGGACAGAGGTCTCCTACGAGCAGTACTTC CSVETWTEVSYEQYF
TRBJ1-5 NA TRBV7-2 NA TGTGCCAGCAGCCTCTTTCCAGGGGATAGCAATCAGCCCCAGCATTTT CASSLFPGDSNQPQHF
TRBJ2-1 NA TRBV6-5 NA TGTGCCAGCAGGTCTCCGGGACCCCGCTACAATGAGCAGTTCTTC CASRSPGPRYNEQFF
TRBJ2-7 NA TRBV28 NA TGTGCCAGCAGTTTTCGAGGGGCTGTCTACGAGCAGTACTTC CASSFRGAVYEQYF
TRBJ2-1 NA TRBV5-1 NA TGCGCCAGCAAAACCGGGACACAAAGCTACAATGAGCAGTTCTTC CASKTGTQSYNEQFF
TRBJ1-5 NA TRBV15 NA TGTGCCACCAGCACAGTCGGGCAGTTTTATAGCAATCAGCCCCAGCATTTT CATSTVGQFYSNQPQHF
TRBJ2-7 NA TRBV5-1 NA TGCGCCAGCAGCGATATGTACGAGCAGTACTTC CASSDMYEQYF
TRBJ1-5 TRBD1 TRBV15 NA TGTGCCACCAGCATCTACAGGGGGCGCATGAACAATCAGCCCCAGCATTTT CATSIYRGRMNNQPQHF
TRBJ1-1 TRBD1 TRBV18 NA TGTGCCAGCGCGGGGACAGGGATGAACACTGAAGCTTTCTTT CASAGTGMNTEAFF
TRBJ2-3 NA TRBV6-5 once TGTGCCAGCAGTTACGGTTTGCCGTCCCCAGATACGCAGTATTTT CASSYGLPSPDTQYF
TRBJ2-2 NA TRBV28 once TGTGCCAGCAGTTTGGGCTTCGGGGAGCTGTTTTTT CASSLGFGELFF
TRBJ2-7 TRBD2 TRBV7-2 NA TGTGCCAGCAGCTTAGTCACTAGCGCTTACGAGCAGTACTTC CASSLVTSAYEQYF
TRBJ1-5 TRBD1 TRBV19 NA TGTGCCAGTAGTGACAGGGGGACGGGTACCCAGCCCCAGCATTTT CASSDRGTGTQPQHF
TRBJ2-1 TRBD2 TRBV19 NA TGTGCCAGTAGCCTACATCGAACTAGCGGGATCAACAATGAGCAGTTCTTC CASSLHRTSGINNEQFF
TRBJ1-1 NA TRBV2 NA TGTGCCAGCAGACCTGCAAGGAACACTGAAGCTTTCTTT CASRPARNTEAFF
TRBJ2-6 TRBD2 TRBV9 NA TGTGCCAGCAGCCTCAGCGGGGTTTACACTACTGGGGCCAACGTCCTGACTTTC CASSLSGVYTTGANVLTF
TRBJ1-3 TRBD1 TRBV5-1 once TGCGCCAGCAGAGGGACAGGGATGAACACCATATATTTT CASRGTGMNTIYF
TRBJ1-5 TRBD1 TRBV28 NA TGTGCCATCACGCCGGGACAGCCTTACAATCAGCCCCAGCATTTT CAITPGQPYNQPQHF
TRBJ2-2 NA TRBV7-9 few TGTGCCAGCAGCTTACCTTCCAGGACTTCCACTCCCACCGGGGAGCTGTTTTTT CASSLPSRTSTPTGELFF
TRBJ2-3 TRBD1 TRBV7-6 NA TGTGCCAGCAGCTTAGCTTCCGGGACAGGGGATTTTGATACGCAGTATTTT CASSLASGTGDFDTQYF
TRBJ2-5 TRBD2 TRBV7-3 NA TGTGCCAGCAGCTTGACTAGCGGGAGCCGGGAGACCCAGTACTTC CASSLTSGSRETQYF
TRBJ2-5 NA TRBV18 NA TGTGCCAGCTCACCATTGGGTCTAGGGGAAGAGACCCAGTACTTC CASSPLGLGEETQYF
TRBJ2-5 NA TRBV18 NA TGTGCCAGCTCAAATGGCTTAGCGTACCAAGAGACCCAGTACTTC CASSNGLAYQETQYF
TRBJ1-1 NA TRBV7-9 once TGTGCCAGCAGCTTAGTGTCTGAAGCTTTCTTT CASSLVSEAFF
TRBJ1-2 NA TRBV7-9 NA TGTGCCAGCAGCTTAGATCGGGTCTATGGCTACACCTTC CASSLDRVYGYTF
TRBJ2-7 NA TRBV2 NA TGTGCCAGCAGTGAGGTCAATCCCTACGAGCAGTACTTC CASSEVNPYEQYF
TRBJ2-1 NA TRBV14 NA TGTGCCAGCAGCCAAGATATCACTAGAGGGGGAGGCAATGAGCAGTTCTTC CASSQDITRGGGNEQFF
TRBJ2-5 NA TRBV15 NA TGTGCCACCGGCAGGGGAGGGGAAAGCAGAGAGACCCAGTACTTC CATGRGGESRETQYF
TRBJ2-7 TRBD2 TRBV7-2 NA TGTGCCAGCAGCCCCTTCAGCGGGAGCAGGAGCTCCTACGAGCAGTACTTC CASSPFSGSRSSYEQYF
TRBJ2-2 NA TRBV18 NA TGTGCCAGCTCTTCCGTCGCCTCGGGGACCGGGGAGCTGTTTTTT CASSSVASGTGELFF
TRBJ1-1 NA TRBV29-1 NA TGCAGCGGTAAGGGACACACGAACACTGAAGCTTTCTTT CSGKGHTNTEAFF
TRBJ1-4 NA TRBV10-2 NA TGCGCCAGCAGTGATCGGGCAACTAATGAAAAACTGTTTTTT CASSDRATNEKLFF